This TCR beta chain was sequenced during a study of blood T cell repertoires in COVID-19 (dated by TCRdb to about 2020). Some background on the complete study: The collaborator samples originated in the United States, Italy and Spain and spanned the acute and convalescent phases of COVID-19. Deeply sampled blood TCRbeta repertoires from subjects exposed to, actively infected with, or recovered from COVID-19 were included in the dataset. The material from the prospective study consisted of cDNA or gDNA derived from T cells, B-cell-depleted T cells, or PBMCs. Sample metadata almost always included a de-identified subject ID, COVID-19 status, age in years and sex. The repertoires were released in a freely available public database intended as a resource for research on the immune response to SARS-CoV-2. HLA class I and class II types, where available, came from metadata supplied by the sample provider rather than from assay-based typing. The samples were drawn from the first 160 participants of the ongoing ImmuneRACE study and from 950 to 1,500 subjects provided by 6 global collaborators. The paper's findings and limits, for the study overall: How much clinical and demographic metadata was included differed by source and by participant, and the metadata was provided uncurated.

A remark on this clone: Which antigen it targets is not known. No much larger clonotype is one base removed from it; base qualities were not supplied.

Another Seattle source contributed samples from volunteer blood donors who had recovered from COVID-19. Collaborating institutions collected whole blood in K2EDTA tubes following their own protocols. For TCRbeta analysis, collaborators shipped samples as frozen whole blood, isolated PBMCs, or DNA extracted from either of those sample types. V lost 1 base and J lost 10 bases; the stretch between them is 11 bases long. CDR1 SGHNT and CDR2 YYREEE are derived from the germline V gene (reference sequence). Spanning cysteine to phenylalanine, the CDR3 consists of 12 amino acids. Only the CDR3 part of the read is kept: 36 bases, read in frame from the first base. The immunoSEQ Assay, a bias-controlled multiplex PCR, was used to amplify TCRbeta CDR3 regions from genomic DNA. Per the original workflow: Within the assay, amplification of reference gene primers was used to estimate how many nucleated cells each sample contained. Sequence reads were collapsed and filtered to measure the absolute abundance of every unique TCRbeta CDR3 rearrangement. For each sample, productive Simpson clonality was calculated by taking the square root of Simpson's diversity index across productive rearrangements. The clones in this table, taken by TCRdb from immuneACCESS, are in-frame only. Not every clone is retained; where verified, under half of the shortfall comes from an unresolved V gene, and the cause of the rest is unknown. V and J calls and clone size come straight from that table; D and trimming were deduced from the DNA. Across this sample there are 250,000 to 300,000 clones, with 89% seen only once. Together, the top ten hold 0.9% to 1% of the sample.

Sequencing was carried out using peripheral blood. This receptor was obtained from a woman aged 40 to 55 who had recovered from COVID-19. The receptor chain draws on TRBV5-4 and TRBJ1-1; the D gene cannot be named for sure. The CDR3 region: CASSLSGVGAFF. The DNA reads as follows: TGTGCCAGCAGCTTGAGCGGGGTGGGAGCTTTCTTT.